This T cell receptor beta chain derives from a study of blood T cell repertoires in COVID-19. Study-level background: Sites across the United States, Italy and Spain contributed samples from acute and convalescent COVID-19. T cells, B-cell-depleted T cells, or PBMCs provided the cDNA or gDNA that served as material.

CDR1 SGHTA and CDR2 FQGTGA come from the germline V gene. Germline trimming cut 4 bases from V and 5 bases from J; bases unmatched to any gene: 3. The CDR3 is made up of 13 amino acids. In the authors' workflow: Cell counts per sample came from amplifying reference gene primers. Assay: immunoSEQ multiplex PCR; the TCRdb copy retains only in-frame clones and omits some. Clone size and V and J calls were adopted from that table, with D and trimming inferred from the DNA. The data show some 220,000 clones, with approximately 90% seen just once and about an eighth held by the top ten. What was sequenced was peripheral blood. The chain joins TRBV7-3 to TRBJ2-5; 8 nucleotides match TRBD2. The clonotype comes from a woman aged 18 to 35 who had recovered from COVID-19. CDR3 sequence: CASSSTSAETQYF. As DNA, the CDR3 is TGTGCCAGCAGCTCGACTAGCGCGGAGACCCAGTACTTC.